This record concerns one TCR beta chain sequence. These data come from a study of blood T cell repertoires in COVID-19. Study at large: T cells, B-cell-depleted T cells, or PBMCs supplied cDNA or gDNA.

Germline CDR1 reads LNHNV; CDR2 reads YYDKDF (reference sequence). V was shortened by 0 bases and J by 4 bases, with 10 bases between the two germline ends. The CDR3 consists of 15 residues. Produced via immunoSEQ multiplex PCR; TCRdb's table is partial and in-frame only. The profile shows 360,000 or so clones, over 85% of them singletons. The source is a woman between 25 and 40 years old who had recovered from COVID-19. Sequencing was done on a sample of PBMCs or T cells enriched from blood (not recorded which). The rearrangement links TRBV15 to TRBJ2-1; no clear D. The CDR3 bases are TGTGCCACCAGCAGAGAGGGCAGCCTTTACAATGAGCAGTTCTTC. This encodes CATSREGSLYNEQFF.